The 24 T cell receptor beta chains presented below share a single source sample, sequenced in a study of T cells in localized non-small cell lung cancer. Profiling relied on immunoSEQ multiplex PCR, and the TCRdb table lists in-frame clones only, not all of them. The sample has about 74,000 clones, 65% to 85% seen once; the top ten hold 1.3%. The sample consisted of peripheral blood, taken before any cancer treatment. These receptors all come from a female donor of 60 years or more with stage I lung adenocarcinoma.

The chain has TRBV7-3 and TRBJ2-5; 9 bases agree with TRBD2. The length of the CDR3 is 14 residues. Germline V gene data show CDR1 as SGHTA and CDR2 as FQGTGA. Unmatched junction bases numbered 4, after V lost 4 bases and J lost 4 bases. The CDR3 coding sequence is TGTGCCAGCAGCTCTAGCGGGGCGGGAGAGACCCAGTACTTC. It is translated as CASSSSGAGETQYF.

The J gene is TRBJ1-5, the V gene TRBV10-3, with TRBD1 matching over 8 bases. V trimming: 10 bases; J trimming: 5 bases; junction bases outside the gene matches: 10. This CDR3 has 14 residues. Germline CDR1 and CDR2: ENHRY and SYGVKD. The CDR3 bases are TGTGCCACTCAGGGACAGGTTTCGTATCAGCCCCAGCATTTT. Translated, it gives CATQGQVSYQPQHF.

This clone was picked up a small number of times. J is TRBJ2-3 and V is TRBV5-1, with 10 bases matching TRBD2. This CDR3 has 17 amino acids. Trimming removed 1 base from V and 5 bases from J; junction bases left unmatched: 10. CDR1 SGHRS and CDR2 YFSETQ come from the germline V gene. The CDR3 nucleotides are TGCGCCAGCAGCTTGAGCGGGAGGGCCAGTTTAGGAGATACGCAGTATTTT. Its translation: CASSLSGRASLGDTQYF.

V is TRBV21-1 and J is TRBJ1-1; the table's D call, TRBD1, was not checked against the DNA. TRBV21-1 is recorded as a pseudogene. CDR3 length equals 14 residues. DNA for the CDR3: TGTGCCAGCAGCAAAGGCAGGGGGTCCACTGAAGCTTTCTTT. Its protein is CASSKGRGSTEAFF.

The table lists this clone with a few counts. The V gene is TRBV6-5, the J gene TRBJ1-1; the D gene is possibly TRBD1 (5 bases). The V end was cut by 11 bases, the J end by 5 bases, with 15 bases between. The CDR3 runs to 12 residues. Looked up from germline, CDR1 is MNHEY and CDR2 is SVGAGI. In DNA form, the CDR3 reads TGTGCCGGCACCAGGGTAGGAACTGAAGCTTTCTTT. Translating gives CAGTRVGTEAFF.

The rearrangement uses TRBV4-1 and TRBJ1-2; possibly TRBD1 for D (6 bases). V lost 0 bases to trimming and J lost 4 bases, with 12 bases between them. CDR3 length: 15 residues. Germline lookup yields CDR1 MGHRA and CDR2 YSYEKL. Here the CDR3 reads CASSQDRGASYGYTF. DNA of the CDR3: TGCGCCAGCAGCCAAGATCGGGGGGCTAGCTATGGCTACACCTTC.

Here the CDR3 DNA reads TGTGCCAGCAGCCAAGGGACTAGCGGGCAAGAGACCCAGTACTTC. Translating it yields CASSQGTSGQETQYF. V usage is TRBV5-4 and J usage is TRBJ2-5; 12 bases match TRBD2. With V trimmed by 4 bases and J by 2 bases, 3 bases remained unmatched. The length of the CDR3 is 15 residues. The V gene's germline CDR1 is SGHNT and CDR2 YYREEE (reference sequence).

The CDR3 here is CASSPGNRGTEAFF. CDR3 coding DNA: TGTGCCAGCAGTCCCGGGAACAGGGGGACTGAAGCTTTCTTT. V usage is TRBV6-1 and J usage is TRBJ1-1, with TRBD1 matching over 8 bases. The CDR3 loop spans 14 amino acids. With 5 bases clipped from V and 5 bases from J, the junction kept 7 bases outside the gene matches. Germline CDR1 reads MNHNS; CDR2 reads SASEGT.

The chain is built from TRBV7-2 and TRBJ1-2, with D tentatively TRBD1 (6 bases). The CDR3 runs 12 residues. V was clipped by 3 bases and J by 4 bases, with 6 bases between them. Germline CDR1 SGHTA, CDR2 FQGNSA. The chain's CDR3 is CASSLDSYGYTF. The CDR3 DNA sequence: TGTGCCAGCAGCTTGGACAGCTATGGCTACACCTTC.

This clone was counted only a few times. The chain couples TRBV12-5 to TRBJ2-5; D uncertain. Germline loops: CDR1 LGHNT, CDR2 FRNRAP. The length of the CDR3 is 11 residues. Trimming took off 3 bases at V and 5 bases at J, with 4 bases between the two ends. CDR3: CASGFGETQYF. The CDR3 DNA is TGTGCTAGTGGTTTCGGTGAGACCCAGTACTTC. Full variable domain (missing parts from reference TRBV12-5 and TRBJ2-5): DARVTQTPRHKVTEMGQEVTMRCQPILGHNTVFWYRQTMMQGLELLAYFRNRAPLDDSGMPKDRFSAEMPDATLATLKIQPSEPRDSAVYFCASGFGETQYFGPGTRLLVL.

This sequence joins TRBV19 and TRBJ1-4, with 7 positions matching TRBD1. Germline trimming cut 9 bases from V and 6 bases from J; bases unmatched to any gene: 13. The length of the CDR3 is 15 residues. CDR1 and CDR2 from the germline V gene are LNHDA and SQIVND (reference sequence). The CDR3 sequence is CASANSGQVYEKLFF. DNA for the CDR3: TGTGCCAGCGCCAATTCCGGACAGGTATATGAAAAACTGTTTTTT.

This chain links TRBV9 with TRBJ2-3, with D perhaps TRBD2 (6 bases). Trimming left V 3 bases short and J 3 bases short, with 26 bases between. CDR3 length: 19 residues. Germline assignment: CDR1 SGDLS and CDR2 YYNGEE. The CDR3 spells CASSEGQAGRIGVTDTQYF. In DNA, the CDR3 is TGTGCCAGCAGCGAGGGCCAGGCGGGAAGGATCGGGGTGACAGATACGCAGTATTTT. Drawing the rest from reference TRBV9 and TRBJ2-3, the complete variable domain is DSGVTQTPKHLITATGQRVTLRCSPRSGDLSVYWYQQSLDQGLQFLIQYYNGEERAKGNILERFSAQQFPDLHSELNLSSLELGDSALYFCASSEGQAGRIGVTDTQYFGPGTRLTVL.

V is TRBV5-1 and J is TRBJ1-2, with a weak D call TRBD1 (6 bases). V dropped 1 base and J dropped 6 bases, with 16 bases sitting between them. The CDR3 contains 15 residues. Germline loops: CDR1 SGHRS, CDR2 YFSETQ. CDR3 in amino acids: CASSLIGGQVNGYTF. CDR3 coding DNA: TGCGCCAGCAGCTTGATTGGGGGGCAAGTTAATGGCTACACCTTC.

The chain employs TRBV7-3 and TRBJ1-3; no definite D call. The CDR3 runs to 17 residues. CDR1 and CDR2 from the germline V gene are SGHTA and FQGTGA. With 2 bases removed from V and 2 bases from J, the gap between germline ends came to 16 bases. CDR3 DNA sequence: TGTGCCAGCAGCTTAGGCCCCAATCAGGTCACTGGAAACACCATATATTTT. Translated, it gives CASSLGPNQVTGNTIYF. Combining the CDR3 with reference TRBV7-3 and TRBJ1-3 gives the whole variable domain GAGVSQTPSNKVTEKGKYVELRCDPISGHTALYWYRQSLGQGPEFLIYFQGTGAADDSGLPNDRFFAVRPEGSVSTLKIQRTERGDSAVYLCASSLGPNQVTGNTIYFGEGSWLTVV.

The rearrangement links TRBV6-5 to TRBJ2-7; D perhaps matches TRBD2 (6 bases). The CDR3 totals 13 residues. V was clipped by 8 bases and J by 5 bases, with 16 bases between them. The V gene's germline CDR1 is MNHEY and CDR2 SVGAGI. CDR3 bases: TGTGCCAGCGCCCCGACTGGAGGGGACGAGCAGTACTTC. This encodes CASAPTGGDEQYF.

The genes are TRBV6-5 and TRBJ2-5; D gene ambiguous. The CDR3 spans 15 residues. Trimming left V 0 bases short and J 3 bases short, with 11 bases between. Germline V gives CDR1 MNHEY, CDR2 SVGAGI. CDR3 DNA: TGTGCCAGCAGTTACTCTAGGTTGGGGAAAGAGACCCAGTACTTC. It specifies CASSYSRLGKETQYF.

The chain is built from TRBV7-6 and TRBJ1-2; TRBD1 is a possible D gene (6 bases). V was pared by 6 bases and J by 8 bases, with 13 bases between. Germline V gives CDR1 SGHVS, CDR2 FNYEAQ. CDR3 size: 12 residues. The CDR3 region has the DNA TGTGCCAGCAGTTCGGGGGGGCCCGGCTACACCTTC. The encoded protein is CASSSGGPGYTF.

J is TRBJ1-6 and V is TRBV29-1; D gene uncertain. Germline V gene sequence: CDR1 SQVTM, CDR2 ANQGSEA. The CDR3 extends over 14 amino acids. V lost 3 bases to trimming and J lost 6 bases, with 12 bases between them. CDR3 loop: CSVEVTESNSPLHF. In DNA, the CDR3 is TGCAGCGTTGAGGTCACAGAATCTAATTCACCCCTCCACTTT.

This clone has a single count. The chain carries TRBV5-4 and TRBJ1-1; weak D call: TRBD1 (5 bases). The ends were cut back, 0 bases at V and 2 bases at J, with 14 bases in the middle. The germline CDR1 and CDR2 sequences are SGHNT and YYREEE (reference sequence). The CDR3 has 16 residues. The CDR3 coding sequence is TGTGCCAGCAGCTTGGTTTGGGGGGACCTAAACACTGAAGCTTTCTTT. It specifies CASSLVWGDLNTEAFF.

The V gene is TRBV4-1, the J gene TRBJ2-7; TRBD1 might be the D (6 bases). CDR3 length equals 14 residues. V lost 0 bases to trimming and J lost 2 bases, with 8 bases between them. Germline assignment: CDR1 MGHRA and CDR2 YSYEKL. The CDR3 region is CASSQDRTAYEQYF. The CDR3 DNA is TGCGCCAGCAGCCAAGATCGGACAGCCTACGAGCAGTACTTC.

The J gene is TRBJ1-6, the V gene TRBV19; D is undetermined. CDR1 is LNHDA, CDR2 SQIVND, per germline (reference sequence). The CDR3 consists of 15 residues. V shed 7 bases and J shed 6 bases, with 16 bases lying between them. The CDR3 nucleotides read TGTGCCAGTACCCCGGCAGGCTCTTCTAATTCACCCCTCCACTTT. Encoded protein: CASTPAGSSNSPLHF.

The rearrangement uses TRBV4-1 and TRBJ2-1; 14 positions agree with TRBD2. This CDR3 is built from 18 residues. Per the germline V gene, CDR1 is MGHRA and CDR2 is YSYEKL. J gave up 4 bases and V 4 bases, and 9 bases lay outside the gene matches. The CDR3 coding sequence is TGCGCCAGCAGCCGCGGACTAGCGGGGGGTTCGCGTTACAATGAGCAGTTCTTC. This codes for CASSRGLAGGSRYNEQFF.

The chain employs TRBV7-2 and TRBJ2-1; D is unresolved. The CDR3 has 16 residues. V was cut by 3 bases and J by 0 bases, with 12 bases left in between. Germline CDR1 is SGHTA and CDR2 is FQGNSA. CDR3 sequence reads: CASSLKRWNSYNEQFF. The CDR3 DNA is TGTGCCAGCAGCTTGAAGAGGTGGAACTCCTACAATGAGCAGTTCTTC.

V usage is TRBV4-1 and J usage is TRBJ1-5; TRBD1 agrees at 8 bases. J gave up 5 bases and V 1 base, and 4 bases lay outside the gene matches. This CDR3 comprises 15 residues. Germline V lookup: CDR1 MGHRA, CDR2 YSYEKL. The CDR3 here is CASSQVDREDQPQHF. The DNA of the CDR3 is TGCGCCAGCAGCCAAGTGGACAGGGAAGATCAGCCCCAGCATTTT.